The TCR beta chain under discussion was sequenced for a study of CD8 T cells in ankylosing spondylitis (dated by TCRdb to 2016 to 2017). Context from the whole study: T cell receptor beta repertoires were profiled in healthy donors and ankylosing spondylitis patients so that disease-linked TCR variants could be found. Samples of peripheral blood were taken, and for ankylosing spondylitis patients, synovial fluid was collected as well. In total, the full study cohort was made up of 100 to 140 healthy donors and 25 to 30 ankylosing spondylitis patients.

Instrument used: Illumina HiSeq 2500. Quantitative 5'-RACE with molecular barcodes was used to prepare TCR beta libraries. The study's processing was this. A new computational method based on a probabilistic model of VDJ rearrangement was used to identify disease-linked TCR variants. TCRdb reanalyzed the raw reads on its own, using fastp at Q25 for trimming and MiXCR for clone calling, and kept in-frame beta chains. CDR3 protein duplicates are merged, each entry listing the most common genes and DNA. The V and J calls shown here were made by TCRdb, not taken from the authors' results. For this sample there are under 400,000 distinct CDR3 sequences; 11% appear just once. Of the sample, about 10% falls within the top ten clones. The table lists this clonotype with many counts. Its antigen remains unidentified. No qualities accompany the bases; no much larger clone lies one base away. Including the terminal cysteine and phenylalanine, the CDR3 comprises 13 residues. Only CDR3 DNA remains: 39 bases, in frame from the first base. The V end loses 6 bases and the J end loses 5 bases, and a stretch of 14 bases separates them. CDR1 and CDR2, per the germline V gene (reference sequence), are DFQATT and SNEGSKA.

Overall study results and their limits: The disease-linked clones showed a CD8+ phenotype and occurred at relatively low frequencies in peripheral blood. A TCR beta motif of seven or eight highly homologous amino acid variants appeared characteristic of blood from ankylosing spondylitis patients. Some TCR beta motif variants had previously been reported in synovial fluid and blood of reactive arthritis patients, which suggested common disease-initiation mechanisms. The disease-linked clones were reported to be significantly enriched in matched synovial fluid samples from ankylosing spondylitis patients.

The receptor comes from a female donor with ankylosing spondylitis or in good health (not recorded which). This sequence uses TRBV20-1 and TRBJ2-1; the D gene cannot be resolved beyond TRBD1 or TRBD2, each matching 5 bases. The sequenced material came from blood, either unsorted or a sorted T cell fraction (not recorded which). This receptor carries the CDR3 CSAPGRYDNEQFF. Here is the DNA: TGCAGTGCCCCGGGGCGTTATGACAATGAGCAGTTCTTC.